The clone carrying this T cell receptor beta chain was counted between two and nine times. No antigen is known for it. The CDR3 loop spans 17 amino acids. Germline values: CDR1 SGHDT, CDR2 YYEEEE. Trimming removed 0 bases at V and 0 bases at J, with 15 bases between. These data originate in a study of identical twins. Regarding the study as a whole: Insertions were reduced in abundant cord blood beta clonotypes but not in memory repertoires.

TCRdb re-called the 5' RACE reads with MiXCR, one entry per CDR3 protein. The sample gives fewer than 900,000 distinct CDR3 sequences, over 15% of which show up once; 10% to 15% is in the top ten. This sample also belongs to another study, concerning T cells expressing NK-cell markers. That study adds: Sorted T-cell subsets CD3+CD56+NKG2C+, CD3+CD56+NKG2C- and CD3+CD56-NKG2C+ were TCR beta-sequenced. Alpha-beta TCR T cells were the sole sorting target in several experiments, owing to an anti-gamma-delta TCR antibody.

The sequenced material came from PBMCs. The receptor was isolated from a woman younger than 30 in good health. This rearrangement joins TRBV5-6 to TRBJ1-2; no reliable D call. As DNA, the CDR3 is TGTGCCAGCAGCTTGGACTTGGGCGGCTCTTCTAACTATGGCTACACCTTC. It specifies CASSLDLGGSSNYGYTF.